What follows is one T cell receptor beta chain and its context. Germline trimming cut 1 base from V and 6 bases from J; bases unmatched to any gene: 5. Per germline, CDR1 MNHNS and CDR2 SASEGT. This CDR3 is built from 14 residues. The data derive from a study of control samples from healthy donors and cancer patients. Assay used: immunoSEQ multiplex PCR; TCRdb lists only in-frame clones, some missing. The sample records over 150,000 clones, around 94% being singletons. The receptor was isolated from a woman aged 18-29 years in good health. What was sequenced was blood. This chain joins TRBV6-1 and TRBJ1-2; 7 nucleotides align to TRBD1. The CDR3 region has the DNA TGTGCCAGCAGTGAAGTTGAGACAGGGCATGGCTACACCTTC. Translated: CASSEVETGHGYTF.